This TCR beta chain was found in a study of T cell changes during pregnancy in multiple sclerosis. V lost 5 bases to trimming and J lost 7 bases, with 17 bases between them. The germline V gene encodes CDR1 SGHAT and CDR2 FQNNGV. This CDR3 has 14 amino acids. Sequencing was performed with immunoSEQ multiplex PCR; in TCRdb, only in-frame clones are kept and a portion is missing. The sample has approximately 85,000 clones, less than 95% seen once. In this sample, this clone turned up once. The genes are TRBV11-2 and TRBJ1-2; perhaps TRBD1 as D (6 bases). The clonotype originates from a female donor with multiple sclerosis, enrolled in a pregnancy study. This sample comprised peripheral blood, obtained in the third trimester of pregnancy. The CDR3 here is CASSPGGGWAGYTF. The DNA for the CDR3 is TGTGCCAGCAGCCCGGGTGGGGGCTGGGCTGGCTACACCTTC.